This TCR beta chain was captured in a study of OX40 agonist ivuxolimab in advanced cancers. Regarding the complete study: Ivuxolimab was an agonistic, fully human IgG2 monoclonal antibody directed against OX40 (CD134), a costimulatory receptor. A male proportion of around 80% and a mean age of approximately 62 years, ranging from about 20 to 79, were recorded for the dose-escalation cohort. Intravenous ivuxolimab was administered to patients every 2 weeks at six dose levels: 0.01, 0.1, 0.3, 1.5, 3 and 10 mg/kg. Peripheral TCRbeta sequencing was intended to test whether TCR sequence diversity was altered and clonal T-cell expansion was caused by ivuxolimab. Three dose-escalation patients achieved partial responses, one with hepatocellular carcinoma and two with cutaneous melanoma. Patients were allowed to have had prior anti-PD-1, anti-PD-L1 or anti-CTLA-4 therapy, and around 43% of the dose-escalation patients had been treated with checkpoint inhibitors. The paper covers the monotherapy dose-escalation part of the phase I ivuxolimab trial, which included N of about 50 patients. Among the approximately 50 dose-escalation patients, some 20 had hepatocellular carcinoma, 15 or so melanoma, 9 renal cell carcinoma and 9 head and neck cancer. The study at large found these results: Clonal expansion of both CD4+ and CD8+ blood T cells was observed from baseline to week 6 at doses 0.1 to 3.0 mg/kg. The antigen specificity of the peripheral T cells that underwent clonal expansion was not determined. In the 0.1-3.0 mg/kg groups, partial responders had among the lowest normalized peripheral clonal expansion, particularly in CD8+ T cells. Low levels of normalized T-cell clonal expansion were also seen in some patients who did not respond. After ivuxolimab, more expanded clones were found on average in CD8+ T cells than in CD4+ T cells.

Patients with autoimmune disease history or receiving systemic immunosuppression were excluded from the trial. Peripheral blood for TCR sequencing was collected from all dose cohorts at baseline, on cycle 4 day 1, and on cycle 7 day 1. The samples were taken from a phase I, first-in-human, multicenter, open-label dose-escalation trial of ivuxolimab. Adults with locally advanced or metastatic melanoma, renal cell carcinoma, hepatocellular carcinoma or head and neck squamous cell carcinoma were enrolled in the trial. Before TCR sequencing, CD4+ T cells and CD8+ T cells from peripheral blood were sorted into separate populations. Genomic DNA was extracted from sorted cells for sequencing of the TCRbeta CDR3 region. The immunoSEQ Assay was used for sequencing of TCRbeta CDR3 regions. This immuneACCESS table, as held by TCRdb, lists in-frame sequences with V and J called but not all clones. Of the missing ones, under half trace to an unresolved V gene in checked studies; the others have no known cause. The sample table lists more than 95,000 clones, approximately 93% of them with a count of one. Around 0.18% of the sample rests with the top ten.

Its CDR3 holds 14 amino acids, cysteine through phenylalanine. The CDR3 DNA has 42 bases and is translated from base 1. According to the germline V gene, CDR1 reads ENHRY and CDR2 reads SYGVKD. V is reduced by 8 bases and J by 4 bases, leaving a spacing of 15 bases between them. This clone was picked up one time. The antigen it binds to is not known. Base quality data are lacking; no much larger clone is found one base away. This specimen consisted of CD4+ or CD8+ T cells sorted from blood, obtained in a trial of the OX40 agonist ivuxolimab. The sequence derives from an adult with an advanced solid tumor such as melanoma, head and neck, liver or kidney cancer. Recombination joined TRBV10-3 with TRBJ1-3; a tentative D call is TRBD1 (6 bases match). The CDR3 corresponds to CAIRQGPRGNTIYF. At the DNA level, the sequence is TGTGCCATCCGGCAGGGGCCCAGAGGAAACACCATATATTTT.